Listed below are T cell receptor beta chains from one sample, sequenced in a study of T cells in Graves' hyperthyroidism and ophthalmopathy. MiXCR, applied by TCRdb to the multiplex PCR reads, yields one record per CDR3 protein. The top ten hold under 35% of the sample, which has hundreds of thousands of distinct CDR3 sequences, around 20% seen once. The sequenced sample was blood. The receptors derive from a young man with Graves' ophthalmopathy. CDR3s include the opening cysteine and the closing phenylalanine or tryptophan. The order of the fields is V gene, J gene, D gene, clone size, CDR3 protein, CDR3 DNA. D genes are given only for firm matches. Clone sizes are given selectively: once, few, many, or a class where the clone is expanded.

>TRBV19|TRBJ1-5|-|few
CASSFLTEWIYQPQHF
TGTGCCAGTAGTTTCCTGACAGAATGGATTTATCAGCCCCAGCATTTT
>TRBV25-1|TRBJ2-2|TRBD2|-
CASSDRLAGAGELFF
TGTGCCAGCAGTGATCGCCTAGCGGGAGCCGGGGAGCTGTTTTTT
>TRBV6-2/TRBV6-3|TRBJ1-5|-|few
CASSYDRSNQPQHF
TGTGCCAGCAGTTACGACAGGTCGAATCAGCCCCAGCATTTT
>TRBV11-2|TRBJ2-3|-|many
CASSLLSGRSTDTQYF
TGTGCCAGCAGCTTATTGTCAGGCCGTAGCACAGATACGCAGTATTTT
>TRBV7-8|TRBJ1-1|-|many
CASSTPTGMNTEAFF
TGTGCCAGCAGCACACCGACAGGTATGAACACTGAAGCTTTCTTT
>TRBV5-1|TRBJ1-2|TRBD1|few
CASSFGQGGNGYTF
TGCGCCAGCAGCTTCGGACAGGGTGGAAATGGCTACACCTTC
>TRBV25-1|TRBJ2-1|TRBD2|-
CASSLGSGGDYYNEQFF
TGTGCCAGCAGTCTGGGTAGCGGGGGCGATTACTACAATGAGCAGTTCTTC
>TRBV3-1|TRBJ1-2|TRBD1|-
CASRTGTAPYGYTF
TGTGCCAGCAGGACCGGGACAGCGCCTTATGGCTACACCTTC
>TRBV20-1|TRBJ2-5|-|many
CSARDPRGRETQYF
TGCAGTGCTAGAGATCCACGGGGGCGAGAGACCCAGTACTTC
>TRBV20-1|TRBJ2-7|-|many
CSARGAGIYEQYF
TGCAGTGCTAGAGGGGCGGGAATTTACGAGCAGTACTTC
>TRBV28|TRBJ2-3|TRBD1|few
CASSFRDRGFTDTQYF
TGTGCCAGCAGTTTCCGGGACAGAGGATTCACAGATACGCAGTATTTT
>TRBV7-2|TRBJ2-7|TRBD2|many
CASSRLRAGVWDYEQYF
TGTGCCAGCAGCCGACTCCGGGCGGGAGTCTGGGACTACGAGCAGTACTTC
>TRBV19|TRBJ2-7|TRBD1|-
CASSTGSTGVGYEQYF
TGTGCCAGTAGTACCGGGTCGACAGGGGTCGGGTACGAGCAGTACTTC
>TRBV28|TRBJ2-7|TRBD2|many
CASSTPRAGVPGEQYF
TGTGCCAGCAGTACCCCGCGAGCGGGAGTGCCTGGCGAGCAGTACTTC
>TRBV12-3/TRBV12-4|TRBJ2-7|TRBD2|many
CASSFLLGGTYEQYF
TGTGCCAGCAGTTTCCTCCTGGGGGGGACCTACGAGCAGTACTTC
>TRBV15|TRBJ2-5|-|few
CATSREASQETQYF
TGTGCCACCAGCAGAGAGGCCAGTCAAGAGACCCAGTACTTC
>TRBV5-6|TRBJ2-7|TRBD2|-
CASSFLAGYEQYF
TGTGCCAGCAGCTTCTTAGCGGGATACGAGCAGTACTTC
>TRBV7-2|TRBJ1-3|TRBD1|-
CASSPGTGSNARGNTIYF
TGTGCCAGCAGCCCAGGGACAGGGTCAAACGCGCGGGGAAACACCATATATTTT
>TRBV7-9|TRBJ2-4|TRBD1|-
CASSYGTGLSKNIQYF
TGTGCCAGCAGCTACGGGACAGGGCTATCCAAAAACATTCAGTACTTC
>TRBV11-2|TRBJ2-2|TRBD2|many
CASSPDPGLAGVSTGELFF
TGTGCCAGCAGCCCCGATCCGGGACTAGCGGGAGTTAGCACCGGGGAGCTGTTTTTT
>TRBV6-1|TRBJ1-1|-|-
CASRDSRELNTEAFF
TGTGCCAGCAGGGATAGCAGGGAGTTGAACACTGAAGCTTTCTTT
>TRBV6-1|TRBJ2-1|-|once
CASSEEGRPMGSYNEQFF
TGTGCCAGCAGTGAAGAAGGCCGGCCTATGGGGTCCTACAATGAGCAGTTCTTC
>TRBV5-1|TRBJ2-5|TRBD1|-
CASRPQGDQEETQYF
TGCGCCAGCAGACCGCAGGGGGACCAAGAAGAGACCCAGTACTTC
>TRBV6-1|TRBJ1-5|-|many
CASSEVRRYNQPQHF
TGTGCCAGCAGTGAAGTAAGGAGATACAATCAGCCCCAGCATTTT
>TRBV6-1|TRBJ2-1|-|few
CASVSSYNEQFF
TGTGCCAGCGTTAGCTCCTACAATGAGCAGTTCTTC
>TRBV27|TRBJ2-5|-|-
CASSENLGAETQYF
TGTGCCAGCAGTGAGAACCTCGGGGCGGAGACCCAGTACTTC
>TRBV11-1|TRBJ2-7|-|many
CASSFGLSYEQYF
TGTGCCAGCAGCTTTGGCCTCTCCTACGAGCAGTACTTC
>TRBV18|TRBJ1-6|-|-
CASSPMAARVGDSPLHF
TGTGCCAGCTCACCAATGGCGGCCAGGGTCGGGGATTCACCCCTCCACTTT
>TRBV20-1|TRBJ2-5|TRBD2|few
CSASFPGLAGAGLETQYF
TGCAGTGCTTCTTTTCCGGGACTAGCGGGAGCGGGCTTAGAGACCCAGTACTTC
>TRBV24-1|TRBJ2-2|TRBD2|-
CATSDTQAGGYAGELFF
TGTGCCACCAGTGATACCCAAGCGGGAGGTTACGCCGGGGAGCTGTTTTTT
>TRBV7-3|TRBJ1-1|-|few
CASSSMGGGTEAFF
TGTGCCAGCAGCTCCATGGGGGGGGGCACTGAAGCTTTCTTT
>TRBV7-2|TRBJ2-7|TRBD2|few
CASTLTSGRHEQYF
TGTGCCAGCACCTTAACTAGCGGGAGACACGAGCAGTACTTC
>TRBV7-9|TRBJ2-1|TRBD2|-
CASSSLAGLRNEQFF
TGTGCCAGCAGCTCACTAGCGGGACTACGCAATGAGCAGTTCTTC